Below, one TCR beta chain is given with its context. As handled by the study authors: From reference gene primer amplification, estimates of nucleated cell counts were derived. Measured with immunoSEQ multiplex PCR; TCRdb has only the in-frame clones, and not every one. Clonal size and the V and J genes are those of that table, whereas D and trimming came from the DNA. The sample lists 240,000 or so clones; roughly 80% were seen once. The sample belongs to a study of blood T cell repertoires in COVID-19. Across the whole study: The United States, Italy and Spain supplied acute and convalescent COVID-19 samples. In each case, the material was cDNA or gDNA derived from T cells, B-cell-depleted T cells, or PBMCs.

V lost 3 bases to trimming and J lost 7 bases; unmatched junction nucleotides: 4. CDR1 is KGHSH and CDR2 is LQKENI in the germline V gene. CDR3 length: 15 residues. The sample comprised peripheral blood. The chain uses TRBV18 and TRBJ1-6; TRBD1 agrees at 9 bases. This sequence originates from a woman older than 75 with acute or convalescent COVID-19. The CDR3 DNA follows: TGTGCCAGCTCACCGGGACAGGGTGGGAATTCACCCCTCCACTTT. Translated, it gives CASSPGQGGNSPLHF. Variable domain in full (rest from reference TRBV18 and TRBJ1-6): NAGVMQNPRHLVRRRGQEARLRCSPMKGHSHVYWYRQLPEEGLKFMVYLQKENIIDESGMPKERFSAEFPKEGPSILRIQQVVRGDSAAYFCASSPGQGGNSPLHFGNGTRLTVT.